One TCR beta chain is described in this entry. Its antigen remains unidentified. The CDR3 extends over 11 amino acids. CDR1 is SQVTM and CDR2 is ANQGSEA in the germline V gene. This entry comes from a study of monozygotic twins with inflammatory bowel disease. Skipping T cell sorting, the study isolated total RNA directly from whole blood. From its re-call of the 5' RACE reads, TCRdb lists each CDR3 protein once, without DNA. Its listing shows some 200,000 distinct CDR3 sequences. Findings of the study overall: The authors found no support for a single strong IBD-associated signal or clonotype. TCRbeta inverse Simpson diversity was decreased in IBD patients versus healthy co-twins.

The clonotype originates from a human donor with ulcerative colitis or Crohn's disease, or a healthy co-twin of an affected twin (not recorded which). Sequenced input: blood. The chain has TRBV29-1 and TRBJ1-1. CDR3 protein: CSVAWNTEAFF.